This T cell receptor (beta chain) is drawn from a study of blood T cells in healthy people across ages. Combining a sample-barcoded 5' primer with a J-beta primer mix, a second PCR ran for roughly 6 to 12 cycles. Every cDNA was tagged by a template-switch adaptor with 12 random nucleotides. TCRdb fed the 5' RACE reads into MiXCR, producing one record per CDR3 protein. The table lists 1.5 million to 2 million distinct CDR3 sequences, 39% of them singletons, with roughly 23% in the top ten. Study-level points and caveats: Both naive CD4+ cell counts and diversity were greater in long-lived donors than in aged donors.

The CDR3 loop spans 17 amino acids. The ends were cut back, 5 bases at V and 4 bases at J, with 23 bases in the middle. About this clonotype itself: Its target is not known.

The sequencing input was blood. The sequence came from a human donor in good health. V and J are TRBV12-3 or TRBV12-4 and TRBJ2-5; the D gene could be TRBD1 or TRBD2 (5 bases each). The CDR3 here is CASSPGWGKIGGETQYF. DNA for the CDR3: TGTGCCAGCAGTCCGGGTTGGGGGAAAATAGGAGGAGAGACCCAGTACTTC.